This T cell receptor (beta chain) was captured by sequencing in a study of beta chain features in type 1 diabetes. The study's findings and limits: In every one of the four CD4+ subsets, TCRB CDR3s were moderately but significantly shorter in Type 1 diabetes patients.

V lost 3 bases to trimming and J lost 4 bases, with 18 bases between them. Germline assignment: CDR1 SGHRS and CDR2 YFSETQ. The CDR3 loop spans 16 amino acids. Sequenced material consisted of expressed TCRB transcripts (all of the isolated RNA was reverse transcribed). Some clones are missing from TCRdb's copy, which holds only in-frame ones; the method was immunoSEQ multiplex PCR. The sample has hundreds of thousands of clones, more than 12% seen once; the top ten hold 0.04%. With respect to this clone: Its antigen is not known.

This TCR was sampled from a man younger than 35 with type 1 diabetes. Sample: naive CD4+ T cells from blood. The chain couples TRBV5-1 to TRBJ2-3, with D perhaps matching TRBD1 (6 bases). The CDR3 region is CASSWKQGEGSDTQYF. In DNA, the CDR3 is TGCGCCAGCAGCTGGAAACAGGGTGAGGGCTCAGATACGCAGTATTTT.